The TCR beta chain described here comes from a study of PD-1 blockade in classical Hodgkin lymphoma (dated by TCRdb to between 2020 and 2021). Concerning the study at large: Nivolumab dosing was 3 mg/kg intravenously every 2 weeks, continuing until either disease progression or unacceptable toxicity. To define a peripheral blood immune signature of response to PD-1 blockade in classical Hodgkin lymphoma, the study combined TCR beta sequencing with CyTOF. General findings and caveats noted by the study authors: Baseline TCR diversity was reported to be lower in newly diagnosed patients than in healthy donors and to be lower still in relapsed/refractory patients. A significant rise by C4D1 was seen in CD4+ but not CD8+ TCR diversity (p=0.0027 vs p=0.16), with the rise being most apparent in complete responders (p=0.02). Lower diversity was seen in patients whose nivolumab began less than 1 year after ASCT, and these patients were left out of later analyses so that immune reconstitution would not confound the results. The study was restricted to a single clinical trial cohort, and the causes of repertoire differences, possibly disease activity or prior therapy, were left undefined. Among trial patients, those achieving complete response had baseline diversity similar to that of newly diagnosed patients, while diversity was significantly lower in partial responders and progressors.

The time point label corresponds to: cycle 4 day 1 (C4D1), after more than 5 weeks of nivolumab. Every trial patient had relapsed following autologous stem cell transplantation, and prior brentuximab vedotin exposure was what differed among cohorts A, B and C. The trial cohort comprised more than 55 patients with relapsed/refractory classical Hodgkin lymphoma whose best overall responses were complete response, partial response or progressive disease. In the multi-cohort phase II CheckMate 205 trial, trial patients received single-agent nivolumab. An independent review committee assessed best overall response by applying the 2007 International Working Group response criteria. Trial PBMCs were collected immediately before nivolumab initiation (C1D1) and during therapy at cycle 2 day 1 and cycle 4 day 1. After peripheral blood was drawn into 8 mL Vacutainer Cell Preparation Tubes, PBMCs were isolated by centrifugation and then cryopreserved.

The germline V end is reduced by 0 bases and the J end by 5 bases; junction bases left unmatched: 1. The cysteine opens and the phenylalanine closes a CDR3 of 14 amino acids. CDR3 DNA only is kept here, 42 bases in frame from base 1. CDR1 ENHRY and CDR2 SYGVKD were looked up in the germline V gene. Genomic DNA was isolated using the Qiagen DNeasy kit from unsorted PBMCs as well as from negatively selected CD4+ and CD8+ fractions. Amplification of TCR beta CDR3 regions was done by immunoSEQ multiplex PCR with primers that anneal to V and J segments. A synthetic immune receptor repertoire was used to minimize amplification bias, and remaining bias was computationally removed after sequencing. In the authors' own workflow: Repertoire diversity was quantified as the Shannon entropy index using custom Python scripts. Unsorted, CD4+ and CD8+ repertoires were analyzed separately, except in combined analyses where CD4+ and CD8+ sequences were merged in silico. A clone was considered expanded if an increase in frequency of at least 2-fold after treatment relative to C1D1 was found, and a pseudocount of 0.5 was applied to clones undetected at baseline. Clones with 0 or 1 copy at C1D1 were classified as singleton clones, and clones with 2 or more copies were classified as non-singleton clones. Clones expanded in unsorted samples were assigned a CD4+, CD8+ or unknown annotation through matching of protein sequences in sorted samples from the same patient. Wilcoxon tests on paired samples were used to test changes in diversity from C1D1 to C4D1. The clones in this table, taken by TCRdb from immuneACCESS, are in-frame only. Not every clone is retained; where verified, under half of the shortfall comes from an unresolved V gene, and the cause of the rest is unknown. That table supplies the V and J calls and clone size; D and trimming were determined from the DNA. This sample is represented by approximately 89,000 clones; 65% to 85% of them were singletons. The ten largest clones represent approximately 15% of the sample.

Details on this clone: The target of this receptor is not known. The input lacks base qualities; no much larger clone sits a single base away.

The TCR sequence derives from a human donor with classical Hodgkin lymphoma. The specimen was peripheral blood mononuclear cells (PBMCs), collected before the fourth cycle of nivolumab. The V gene is TRBV10-3 and the J gene is TRBJ2-1; a stretch of 7 junction bases matches TRBD2. CDR3 loop: CAISESRGDNEQFF. The nucleotides are TGTGCCATCAGTGAGTCTCGGGGGGACAATGAGCAGTTCTTC.